The 18 T cell receptor beta chains given below trace back to one sample, sequenced in a study of T-cell memory formation after mild COVID-19. Each CDR3 protein gets one entry after TCRdb re-called the 5' RACE reads with MiXCR. The sample contains around 320,000 distinct CDR3 sequences, around 30% of which appear only once. Sequencing used PBMCs or a T cell subset sorted from them (not recorded which). The origin of the receptors is an adult woman who had mild COVID-19 (a few samples of this study predate the infection). Cell type and time point are not known.

This chain links TRBV19 with TRBJ1-6; D unclear. Germline assignment: CDR1 LNHDA and CDR2 SQIVND (reference sequence). The CDR3 has 17 amino acids. Trimming stripped 3 bases from V and 9 bases from J, with 21 bases between. CDR3 in amino acids: CASSIFGEFASGSPLHF. DNA for the CDR3: TGTGCCAGTAGTATTTTTGGGGAGTTTGCGTCGGGTTCACCCCTCCACTTT.

This clonotype has more than one count but fewer than ten. The genes are TRBV3-1 and TRBJ2-1, with 7 bases aligning to TRBD2. CDR3 size: 18 residues. The germline V gene encodes CDR1 LGHDT and CDR2 YNNKEL (reference sequence). Trimming removed 0 bases from V and 10 bases from J; junction bases left unmatched: 18. Here the CDR3 DNA reads TGTGCCAGCAGCCAAGAAAGGCGCTATAGCGGGCGCCTAGGGGAGCAGTTCTTC. This gives the protein CASSQERRYSGRLGEQFF.

J is TRBJ2-3 and V is TRBV20-1; 12 bases line up with TRBD2. The ends lost 2 bases at V and 3 bases at J; junction bases unmatched: 6. The CDR3 spans 16 residues. Germline CDR1 reads DFQATT; CDR2 reads SNEGSKA (reference sequence). DNA for the CDR3: TGCAGTGCTAGATTGACTAGCGGGAGCTCAACAGATACGCAGTATTTT. Translating gives CSARLTSGSSTDTQYF.

This clonotype was observed a handful of times. This chain uses TRBV20-1 with TRBJ2-4; D remains unclear. The ends were cut back, 3 bases at V and 0 bases at J, with 9 bases in the middle. This CDR3 has 14 amino acids. Germline CDR1 and CDR2: DFQATT and SNEGSKA (reference sequence). The CDR3 loop is CSAREGEAKNIQYF. In DNA form, the CDR3 reads TGCAGTGCTAGGGAAGGTGAAGCCAAAAACATTCAGTACTTC.

This clonotype was seen only a few times. In DNA form, the CDR3 reads TGTGCCAGCAGCTTAAAGGGACAGGGGGCCCTGAGGGACGCGCAGTATTTT. This gives the protein CASSLKGQGALRDAQYF. The chain is built from TRBV7-8 and TRBJ2-3; the match to TRBD1 covers 12 bases. The V gene's germline CDR1 is SGHVS and CDR2 FQNEAQ. The J segment lost 10 bases and the V segment lost 2 bases, leaving 13 bases of the junction unmatched. The CDR3 has 17 residues.

J is TRBJ1-3 and V is TRBV7-9; D perhaps matches TRBD1 (5 bases). The germline V gene has CDR1 SEHNR and CDR2 FQNEAQ (reference sequence). The length of the CDR3 is 14 residues. V shed 7 bases and J shed 0 bases, with 10 bases lying between them. CDR3 in amino acids: CASTYRSSGNTIYF. The CDR3 DNA reads as TGTGCCAGCACCTACAGGAGCTCTGGAAACACCATATATTTT.

This clonotype came up once. This sequence joins TRBV20-1 and TRBJ2-5, with a weak D call TRBD1 (6 bases). The V end was cut by 1 base, the J end by 4 bases, with 16 bases between. The germline CDR1 and CDR2 sequences are DFQATT and SNEGSKA (reference sequence). The CDR3 extends over 15 amino acids. The CDR3 is CSARVWGPRPETQYF. The CDR3 DNA reads TGCAGTGCTAGAGTATGGGGGCCGAGACCAGAGACCCAGTACTTC.

J is TRBJ2-7 and V is TRBV27; D perhaps matches TRBD1 (5 bases). V shed 3 bases and J shed 4 bases, with 19 bases lying between them. CDR1 and CDR2 (germline): MNHEY, SMNVEV (reference sequence). This CDR3 has 16 amino acids. DNA of the CDR3: TGTGCCAGCAGTTTCCTACAGGCTAGTCGGCCATACGAGCAGTACTTC. Its protein product is CASSFLQASRPYEQYF.

This clonotype was picked up a small number of times. V usage is TRBV7-6 and J usage is TRBJ2-1; D might be TRBD1 or TRBD2, each matching 5 bases. CDR1 is SGHVS, CDR2 FNYEAQ, per germline. V lost 6 bases and J lost 0, with 15 bases in between. The CDR3 consists of 16 residues. The CDR3, as DNA: TGTGCCAGCAGTCCAAGGGACCAGAGCTCCTACAATGAGCAGTTCTTC. It yields the protein CASSPRDQSSYNEQFF.

This clonotype was counted a few times. The V call is TRBV5-1, the J call TRBJ2-2; D is undetermined. CDR3 length: 13 amino acids. V lost 4 bases to trimming and J lost 7 bases, with 11 bases between them. Looked up from germline, CDR1 is SGHRS and CDR2 is YFSETQ. The CDR3 protein is CASSLSPDGELFF. Written as DNA, the CDR3 is TGCGCCAGCAGCCTGTCGCCTGACGGGGAGCTGTTTTTT.

The chain carries TRBV7-2 and TRBJ1-3; D perhaps matches TRBD1 (5 bases). Deletions cut 5 bases from V and 0 bases from J, with 11 bases between. The CDR3 has 15 residues. Germline V gene lookup returns CDR1 SGHTA and CDR2 FQGNSA. The CDR3 here is CASSRDGTSGNTIYF. The CDR3, as DNA: TGTGCCAGCAGCCGGGACGGGACCTCTGGAAACACCATATATTTT.

The rearrangement uses TRBV7-9 and TRBJ1-1; 7 positions agree with TRBD1. V lost 3 bases to trimming and J lost 0 bases; unmatched junction nucleotides: 7. The CDR3 totals 16 residues. The germline gives CDR1 SEHNR, CDR2 FQNEAQ (reference sequence). The CDR3 DNA is TGTGCCAGCAGCTTTAACAGGGGAACCATGAACACTGAAGCTTTCTTT. Residues: CASSFNRGTMNTEAFF. Supplemented by reference TRBV7-9 and TRBJ1-1, the full variable domain reads DTGVSQNPRHKITKRGQNVTFRCDPISEHNRLYWYRQTLGQGPEFLTYFQNEAQLEKSRLLSDRFSAERPKGSFSTLEIQRTEQGDSAMYLCASSFNRGTMNTEAFFGQGTRLTVV.

The J gene is TRBJ1-5, the V gene TRBV9; no definite D call. The CDR3 covers 15 residues. V was clipped by 0 bases and J by 7 bases, with 14 bases between them. Germline V lookup: CDR1 SGDLS, CDR2 YYNGEE. CDR3 sequence reads: CASSVGFGSGQPQHF. The CDR3 DNA is TGTGCCAGCAGCGTAGGGTTCGGCTCGGGGCAGCCCCAGCATTTT.

The V gene is TRBV7-9, the J gene TRBJ1-5; unclear D gene. V shed 0 bases and J shed 5 bases, with 8 bases lying between them. In germline, CDR1 is SEHNR, CDR2 FQNEAQ (reference sequence). This CDR3 is built from 14 residues. The CDR3: CASSLAYRDQPQHF. CDR3 nucleotides: TGTGCCAGCAGCTTAGCTTATCGTGATCAGCCCCAGCATTTT.

The V gene is TRBV6-1, the J gene TRBJ2-1; 7 bases align to TRBD1. CDR1 and CDR2 from the germline V gene are MNHNS and SASEGT. The CDR3 is made up of 15 amino acids. V was clipped by 4 bases and J by 3 bases; unmatched bases: 6. The CDR3 nucleotides are TGTGCCAGCAGTGCCCTAGGGGGCAGCTACAATGAGCAGTTCTTC. Translating gives CASSALGGSYNEQFF.

Turning to this clonotype: This may come from a read error, since a much larger clone is one base off. The chain joins TRBV7-9 to TRBJ2-7; no clear D gene. The CDR3 loop spans 12 amino acids. CDR1 is SEHNR, CDR2 FQNEAQ, per germline (reference sequence). V lost 4 bases to trimming and J lost 2 bases, with 6 bases between them. In DNA form, the CDR3 reads TGTGCCAGCAGCTCGCTCACCTACGAGCAGTACTTC. Protein product: CASSSLTYEQYF.

This clonotype was found a few times. The genes are TRBV20-1 and TRBJ1-4; 7 positions agree with TRBD1. The CDR3 is 15 amino acids. The trim removed 1 base at V and 5 bases at J, leaving 7 bases unmatched. CDR1 and CDR2 (germline): DFQATT, SNEGSKA (reference sequence). CDR3 amino acids: CSARVGDRVNEKLFF. As DNA, the CDR3 is TGCAGTGCTAGAGTGGGTGACAGGGTGAATGAAAAACTGTTTTTT.

This clonotype was seen a handful of times. V gene TRBV12-3 or TRBV12-4 combines with J gene TRBJ2-3, with D unclear. There are 16 residues in the CDR3. V was shortened by 4 bases and J by 2 bases, with 16 bases between the two germline ends. The CDR3, as DNA: TGTGCCAGCAGTTCGACGGTGGGCGGAAACACAGATACGCAGTATTTT. It is translated as CASSSTVGGNTDTQYF.